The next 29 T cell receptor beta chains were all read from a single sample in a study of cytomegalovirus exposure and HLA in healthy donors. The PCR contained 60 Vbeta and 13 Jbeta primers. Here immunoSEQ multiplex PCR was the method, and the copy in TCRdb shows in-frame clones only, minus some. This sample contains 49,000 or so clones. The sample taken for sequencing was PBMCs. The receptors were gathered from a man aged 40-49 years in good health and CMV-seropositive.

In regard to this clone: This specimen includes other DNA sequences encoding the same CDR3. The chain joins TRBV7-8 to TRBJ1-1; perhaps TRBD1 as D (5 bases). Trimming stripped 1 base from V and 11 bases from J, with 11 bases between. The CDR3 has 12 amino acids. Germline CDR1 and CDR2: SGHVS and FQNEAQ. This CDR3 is CASSLDGTSAFF. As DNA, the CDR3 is TGTGCCAGCAGCTTAGATGGGACTTCGGCTTTCTTT.

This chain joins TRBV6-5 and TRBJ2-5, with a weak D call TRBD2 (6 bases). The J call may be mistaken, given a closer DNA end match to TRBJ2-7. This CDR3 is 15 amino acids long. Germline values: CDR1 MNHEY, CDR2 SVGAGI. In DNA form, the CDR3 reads TGTGCCAGCAGTTACAGTGGGACTGGAATTTACGAGCAGTACTTC. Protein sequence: CASSYSGTGIYEQYF.

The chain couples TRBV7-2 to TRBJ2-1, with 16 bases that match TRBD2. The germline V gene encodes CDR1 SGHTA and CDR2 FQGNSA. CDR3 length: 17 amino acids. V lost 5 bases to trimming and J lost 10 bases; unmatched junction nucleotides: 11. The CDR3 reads CASSPRGTSGGAQEQFF. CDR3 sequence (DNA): TGTGCCAGCAGCCCCCGAGGGACTAGCGGGGGGGCCCAGGAGCAGTTCTTC.

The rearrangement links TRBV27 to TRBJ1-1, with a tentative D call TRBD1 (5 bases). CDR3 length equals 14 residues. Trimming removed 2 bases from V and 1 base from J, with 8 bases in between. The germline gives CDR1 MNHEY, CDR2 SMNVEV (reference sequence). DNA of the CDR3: TGTGCCAGCAGTTTAAGGACAAGGAACACTGAAGCTTTCTTT. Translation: CASSLRTRNTEAFF.

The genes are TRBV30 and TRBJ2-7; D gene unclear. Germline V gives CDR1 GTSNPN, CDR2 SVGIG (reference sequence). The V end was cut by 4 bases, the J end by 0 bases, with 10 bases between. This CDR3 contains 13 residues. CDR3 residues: CAWTARFSYEQYF. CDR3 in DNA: TGTGCCTGGACGGCGCGGTTCTCCTACGAGCAGTACTTC. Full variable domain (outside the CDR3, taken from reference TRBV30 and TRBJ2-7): SQTIHQWPATLVQPVGSPLSLECTVEGTSNPNLYWYRQAAGRGLQLLFYSVGIGQISSEVPQNLSASRPQDRQFILSSKKLLLSDSGFYLCAWTARFSYEQYFGPGTRLTVT.

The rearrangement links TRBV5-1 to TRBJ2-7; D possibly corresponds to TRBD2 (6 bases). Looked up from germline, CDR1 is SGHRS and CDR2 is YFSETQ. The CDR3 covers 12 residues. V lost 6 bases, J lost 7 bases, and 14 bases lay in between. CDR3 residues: CASNAPGGEQYF. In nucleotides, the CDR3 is TGCGCCAGCAATGCCCCCGGGGGAGAGCAGTACTTC.

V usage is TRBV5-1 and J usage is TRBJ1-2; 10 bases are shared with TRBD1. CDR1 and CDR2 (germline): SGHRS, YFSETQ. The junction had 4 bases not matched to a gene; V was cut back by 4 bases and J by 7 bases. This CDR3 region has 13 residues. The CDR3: CASSLRDRGGYTF. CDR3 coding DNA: TGCGCCAGCAGCCTCCGGGACAGGGGTGGCTACACCTTC.

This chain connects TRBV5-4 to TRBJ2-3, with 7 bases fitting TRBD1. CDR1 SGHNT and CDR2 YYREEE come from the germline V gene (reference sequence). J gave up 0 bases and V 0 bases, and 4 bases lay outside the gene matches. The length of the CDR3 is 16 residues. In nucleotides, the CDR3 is TGTGCCAGCAGCTTGGCCGTAGGGGGCAGCACAGATACGCAGTATTTT. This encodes CASSLAVGGSTDTQYF.

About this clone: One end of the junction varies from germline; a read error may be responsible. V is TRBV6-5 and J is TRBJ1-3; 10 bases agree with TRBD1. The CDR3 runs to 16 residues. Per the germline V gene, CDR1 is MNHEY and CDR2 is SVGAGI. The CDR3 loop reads CAGSYWTGGSGNTIYF. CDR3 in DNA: TGTGCCGGCAGTTACTGGACAGGGGGGTCTGGAAACACCATATATTTT.

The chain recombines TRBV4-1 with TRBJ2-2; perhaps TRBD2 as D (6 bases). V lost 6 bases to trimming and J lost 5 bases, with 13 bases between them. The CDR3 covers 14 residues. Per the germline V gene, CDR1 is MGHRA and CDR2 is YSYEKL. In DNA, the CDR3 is TGCGCCAGCAGAGATAGCGGAGGTACCGGGGAGCTGTTTTTT. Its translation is CASRDSGGTGELFF.

CDR3 DNA sequence: TGCGCCAGCAGCTTGGCAATCCCAGATACGCAGTATTTT. Protein: CASSLAIPDTQYF. The rearrangement links TRBV5-1 to TRBJ2-3; no clear D gene. The CDR3 consists of 13 residues. Trimming shortened V by 0 bases and J by 4 bases, and 6 bases separated the two germline ends. Germline V gives CDR1 SGHRS, CDR2 YFSETQ. The full variable domain, its missing parts supplied by reference TRBV5-1 and TRBJ2-3, is KAGVTQTPRYLIKTRGQQVTLSCSPISGHRSVSWYQQTPGQGLQFLFEYFSETQRNKGNFPGRFSGRQFSNSRSEMNVSTLELGDSALYLCASSLAIPDTQYFGPGTRLTVL.

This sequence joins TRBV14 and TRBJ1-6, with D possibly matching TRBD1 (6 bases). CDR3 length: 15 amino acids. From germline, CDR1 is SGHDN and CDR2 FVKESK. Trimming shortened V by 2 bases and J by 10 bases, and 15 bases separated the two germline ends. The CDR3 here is CASSQLRDKPSPLHF. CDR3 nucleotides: TGTGCCAGCAGCCAACTCCGGGACAAACCATCACCCCTCCACTTT.

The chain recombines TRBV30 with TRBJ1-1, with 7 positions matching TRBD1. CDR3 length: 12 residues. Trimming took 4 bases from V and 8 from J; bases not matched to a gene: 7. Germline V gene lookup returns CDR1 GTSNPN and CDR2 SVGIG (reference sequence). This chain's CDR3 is CAWNRQGREAFF. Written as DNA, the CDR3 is TGTGCCTGGAACCGACAGGGCCGAGAAGCTTTCTTT. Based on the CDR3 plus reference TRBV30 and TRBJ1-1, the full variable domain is SQTIHQWPATLVQPVGSPLSLECTVEGTSNPNLYWYRQAAGRGLQLLFYSVGIGQISSEVPQNLSASRPQDRQFILSSKKLLLSDSGFYLCAWNRQGREAFFGQGTRLTVV.

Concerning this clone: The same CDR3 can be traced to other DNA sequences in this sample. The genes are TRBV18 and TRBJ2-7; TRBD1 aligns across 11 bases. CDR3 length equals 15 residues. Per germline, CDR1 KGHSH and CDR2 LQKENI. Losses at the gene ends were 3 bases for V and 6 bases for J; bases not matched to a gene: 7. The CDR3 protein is CASSPLPGTGGEQYF. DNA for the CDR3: TGTGCCAGCTCACCCCTCCCCGGGACAGGGGGCGAGCAGTACTTC.

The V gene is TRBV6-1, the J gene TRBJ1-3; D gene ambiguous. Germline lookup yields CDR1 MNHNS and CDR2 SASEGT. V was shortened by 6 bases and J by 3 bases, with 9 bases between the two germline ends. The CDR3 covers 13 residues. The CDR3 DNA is TGTGCCAGCAGGGTGGCGGATGGAAACACCATATATTTT. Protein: CASRVADGNTIYF.

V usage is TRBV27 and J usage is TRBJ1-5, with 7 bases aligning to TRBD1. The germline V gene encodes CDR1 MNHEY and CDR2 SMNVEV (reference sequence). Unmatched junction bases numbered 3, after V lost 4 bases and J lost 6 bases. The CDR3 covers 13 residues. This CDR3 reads CASSSNRGQPQHF. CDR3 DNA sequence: TGTGCCAGCAGTTCCAACAGGGGTCAGCCCCAGCATTTT.

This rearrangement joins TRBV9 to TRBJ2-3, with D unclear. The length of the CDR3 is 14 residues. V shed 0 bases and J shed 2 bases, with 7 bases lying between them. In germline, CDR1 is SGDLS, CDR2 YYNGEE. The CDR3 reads CASSVDPDTDTQYF. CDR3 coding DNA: TGTGCCAGCAGCGTAGATCCAGACACAGATACGCAGTATTTT.

The CDR3 DNA is TGTGCCAGCAGCGCCGGGACAGCTGGAAACACCATATATTTT. This translates into CASSAGTAGNTIYF. The V and J genes are TRBV5-4 and TRBJ1-3; 7 nucleotides align to TRBD1. Per the germline V gene, CDR1 is SGHNT and CDR2 is YYREEE (reference sequence). Trimming at V came to 4 bases and at J to 2 bases, leaving 3 bases not matched to a gene. This CDR3 is 14 amino acids long. Full variable domain (remainder filled in from reference TRBV5-4 and TRBJ1-3): ETGVTQSPTHLIKTRGQQVTLRCSSQSGHNTVSWYQQALGQGPQFIFQYYREEENGRGNFPPRFSGLQFPNYSSELNVNALELDDSALYLCASSAGTAGNTIYFGEGSWLTVV.

CDR3 DNA sequence: TGTGCCAGCAGCCGGGTGGACACCTTGAACACTGAAGCTTTCTTT. It encodes CASSRVDTLNTEAFF. The gene calls are TRBV27 and TRBJ1-1; a weak D match, TRBD1 (5 bases). This CDR3 region has 15 residues. V was clipped by 6 bases and J by 0 bases, with 14 bases between them. In germline, CDR1 is MNHEY, CDR2 SMNVEV (reference sequence).

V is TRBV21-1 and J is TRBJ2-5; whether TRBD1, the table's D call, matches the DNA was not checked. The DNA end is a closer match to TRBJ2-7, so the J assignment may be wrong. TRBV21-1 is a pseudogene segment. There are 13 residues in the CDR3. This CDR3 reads CASSLTEPYEQYF. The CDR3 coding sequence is TGTGCCAGCAGCCTGACAGAGCCCTACGAGCAGTACTTC.

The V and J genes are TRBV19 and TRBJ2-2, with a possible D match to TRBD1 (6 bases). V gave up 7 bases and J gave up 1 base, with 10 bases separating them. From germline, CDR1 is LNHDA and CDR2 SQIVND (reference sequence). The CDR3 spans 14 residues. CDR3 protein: CASIRTENTGELFF. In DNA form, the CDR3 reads TGTGCCAGTATCCGGACAGAGAACACCGGGGAGCTGTTTTTT.

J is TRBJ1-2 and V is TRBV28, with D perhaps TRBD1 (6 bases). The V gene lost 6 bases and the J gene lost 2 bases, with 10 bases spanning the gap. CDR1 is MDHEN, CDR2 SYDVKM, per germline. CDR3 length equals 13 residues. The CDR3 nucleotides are TGTGCCAGCAGGGAGGGGGGGAACTATGGCTACACCTTC. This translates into CASREGGNYGYTF.

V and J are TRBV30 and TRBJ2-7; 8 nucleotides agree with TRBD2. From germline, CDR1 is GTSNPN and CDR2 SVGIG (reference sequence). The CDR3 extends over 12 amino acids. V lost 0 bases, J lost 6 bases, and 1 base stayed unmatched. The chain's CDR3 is CAWSVAGVEQYF. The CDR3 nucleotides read TGTGCCTGGAGTGTAGCGGGGGTCGAGCAGTACTTC.

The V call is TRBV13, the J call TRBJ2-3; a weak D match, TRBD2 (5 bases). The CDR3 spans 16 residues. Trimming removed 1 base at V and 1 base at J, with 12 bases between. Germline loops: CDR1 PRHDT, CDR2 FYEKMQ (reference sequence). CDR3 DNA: TGTGCCAGCAGCTTAGATGTCGGAGGACGCACAGATACGCAGTATTTT. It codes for CASSLDVGGRTDTQYF.

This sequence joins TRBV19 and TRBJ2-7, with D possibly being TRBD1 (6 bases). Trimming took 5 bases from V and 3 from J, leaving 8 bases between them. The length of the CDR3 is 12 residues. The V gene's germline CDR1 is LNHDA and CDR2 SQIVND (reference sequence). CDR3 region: CASSAQGYEQYF. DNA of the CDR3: TGTGCCAGTAGTGCACAGGGCTACGAGCAGTACTTC.

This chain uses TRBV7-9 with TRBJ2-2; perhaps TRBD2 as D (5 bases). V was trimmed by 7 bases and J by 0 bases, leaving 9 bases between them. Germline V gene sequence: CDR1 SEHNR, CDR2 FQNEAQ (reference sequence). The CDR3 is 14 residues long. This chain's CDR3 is CASKSGPNTGELFF. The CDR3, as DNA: TGTGCCAGCAAGAGCGGACCGAACACCGGGGAGCTGTTTTTT.

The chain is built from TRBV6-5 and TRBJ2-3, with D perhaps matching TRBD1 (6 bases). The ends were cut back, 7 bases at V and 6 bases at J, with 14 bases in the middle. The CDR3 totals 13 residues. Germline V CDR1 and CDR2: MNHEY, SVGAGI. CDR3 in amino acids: CASTPRGGDTQYF. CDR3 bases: TGTGCCAGCACTCCCAGGGGCGGGGATACGCAGTATTTT.

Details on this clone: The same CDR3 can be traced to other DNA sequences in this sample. CDR3 region: CAPSFGGLVRAFTGELFF. CDR3 nucleotide sequence: TGCGCCCCTAGTTTCGGAGGCCTCGTTAGGGCCTTTACCGGGGAGCTGTTTTTT. The chain carries TRBV5-1 and TRBJ2-2, with D maybe TRBD2 (5 bases). V lost 10 bases and J 5 bases, leaving 30 bases between the germline ends. The CDR3 length is 18 residues. CDR1 is SGHRS and CDR2 is YFSETQ in the germline V gene.

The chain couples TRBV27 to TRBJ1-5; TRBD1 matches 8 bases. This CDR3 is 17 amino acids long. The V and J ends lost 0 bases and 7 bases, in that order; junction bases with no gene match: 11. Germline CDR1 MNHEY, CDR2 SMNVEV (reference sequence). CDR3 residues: CASSLSGTGGLGQPQHF. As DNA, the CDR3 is TGTGCCAGCAGTTTATCGGGAACAGGGGGTTTAGGACAGCCCCAGCATTTT.